Shown below are 20 T cell receptor beta chains from a single sample sequenced in a study of cytomegalovirus exposure and HLA in healthy donors. Primers included in the PCR were 60 Vbeta and 13 Jbeta primers. Libraries were prepared by immunoSEQ multiplex PCR; TCRdb keeps only in-frame clonotypes and omits some of them. The data hold roughly 180,000 clones, with roughly a tenth observed a single time. Sequenced material: PBMCs. These receptors were obtained from a woman aged 30 to 39 in good health and CMV-seropositive.

This clone was counted a few times. This chain connects TRBV9 to TRBJ2-1, with 8 nucleotides matching TRBD1. This CDR3 region has 15 residues. With 0 bases clipped from V and 6 bases from J, the junction kept 5 bases outside the gene matches. CDR1 SGDLS and CDR2 YYNGEE come from the germline V gene. The CDR3 DNA is TGTGCCAGCAGCGTAGCTTCCCAGGGGGCCAATGAGCAGTTCTTC. It encodes CASSVASQGANEQFF.

The V and J genes are TRBV7-9 and TRBJ2-7; D is possibly TRBD2 (6 bases). The CDR3 consists of 15 residues. Trimming took 6 bases from V and 0 from J, leaving 15 bases between them. Germline V gene sequence: CDR1 SEHNR, CDR2 FQNEAQ (reference sequence). The CDR3 loop reads CASSRPGGISYEQYF. CDR3 DNA: TGTGCCAGCAGTCGACCTGGCGGGATCTCCTACGAGCAGTACTTC.

This clone showed up just a few times. The gene calls are TRBV7-8 and TRBJ1-2, with unresolved D. CDR1 is SGHVS, CDR2 FQNEAQ, per germline. The germline V and J ends were trimmed by 1 base and 4 bases, with 13 bases remaining between them. This CDR3 is built from 15 residues. The CDR3 nucleotides are TGTGCCAGCAGCTTAGGCGACGGAGGCGTCTATGGCTACACCTTC. This sequence encodes CASSLGDGGVYGYTF.

V usage is TRBV5-1 and J usage is TRBJ1-2; a weak D match, TRBD1 (5 bases). V was pared by 5 bases and J by 0 bases, with 14 bases between. This CDR3 has 15 residues. In germline, CDR1 is SGHRS, CDR2 YFSETQ. As DNA, the CDR3 is TGCGCCAGCAGACAAGGTGACAGCGCTAACTATGGCTACACCTTC. As protein: CASRQGDSANYGYTF.

This clone was seen a few times. This rearrangement joins TRBV5-1 to TRBJ1-4, with 7 positions matching TRBD1. CDR1 and CDR2 from the germline V gene are SGHRS and YFSETQ. This CDR3 is 14 amino acids long. J lost 8 bases, V lost 2 bases, and 6 bases had no gene match. Here the CDR3 DNA reads TGCGCCAGCAGCTTTGCAGGGGGAGACGAAAAACTGTTTTTT. Amino acids: CASSFAGGDEKLFF.

This chain connects TRBV4-1 to TRBJ2-3, with 10 bases aligning to TRBD1. This CDR3 region has 14 residues. V lost 4 bases and J lost 5; bases outside the gene matches: 3. CDR1 and CDR2 (germline): MGHRA, YSYEKL. The CDR3 here is CASSPGTGVDTQYF. In nucleotides, the CDR3 is TGCGCCAGCAGCCCCGGGACAGGGGTAGATACGCAGTATTTT.

Only a few counts were recorded for this clone. J is TRBJ2-2 and V is TRBV9; 9 nucleotides agree with TRBD2. Per germline, CDR1 SGDLS and CDR2 YYNGEE. With V trimmed by 7 bases and J by 5 bases, 21 bases remained unmatched. This CDR3 has 19 residues. DNA of the CDR3: TGTGCCAGCTGCCCCTCCCTGGGGCGGGAGGGCCGCGAAACCGGGGAGCTGTTTTTT. Amino acid sequence: CASCPSLGREGRETGELFF.

This clone was seen only a few times. The chain joins TRBV30 to TRBJ2-1; 9 bases are a match to TRBD2. The V gene's germline CDR1 is GTSNPN and CDR2 SVGIG (reference sequence). Trimming at V came to 2 bases and at J to 10 bases, leaving 6 bases not matched to a gene. The CDR3 is 13 amino acids. For the CDR3, the DNA is TGTGCCTGGAGTTCAGGGACTAGCACCGAGCAGTTCTTC. As protein: CAWSSGTSTEQFF.

The chain has TRBV6-6 and TRBJ1-5, with 8 bases that match TRBD1. CDR1 and CDR2 from the germline V gene are MNHNY and SVGAGI (reference sequence). This CDR3 region has 14 residues. With 6 bases clipped from V and 5 bases from J, the junction kept 6 bases outside the gene matches. The CDR3 is CASRDRVGDQPQHF. The CDR3 nucleotides are TGTGCCAGCAGGGACAGGGTGGGCGATCAGCCCCAGCATTTT.

The chain links TRBV19 to TRBJ2-7; TRBD1 aligns across 8 bases. J lost 2 bases, V lost 7 bases, and 7 bases had no gene match. CDR3 size: 14 residues. Germline V gene lookup returns CDR1 LNHDA and CDR2 SQIVND (reference sequence). The CDR3 spells CASTGTGGAYEQYF. The CDR3 DNA is TGTGCCAGTACTGGGACAGGAGGGGCCTACGAGCAGTACTTC.

The chain carries TRBV7-3 and TRBJ2-2; D ambiguous. The CDR3 is made up of 14 amino acids. V lost 1 base to trimming and J lost 7 bases, with 10 bases between them. In germline, CDR1 is SGHTA, CDR2 FQGTGA. The CDR3, as DNA: TGTGCCAGCAGCTTAAATCCAGGATTCGGGGAGCTGTTTTTT. Translating gives CASSLNPGFGELFF.

The chain's CDR3 is CASSTFPTIRDRGLYTF. The CDR3 nucleotides are TGTGCCAGCAGCACGTTTCCCACGATTAGAGACAGGGGGCTCTACACCTTC. The V call is TRBV21-1, the J call TRBJ1-2; TRBD1, as called in the table, went unchecked against the DNA. TRBV21-1 is designated a pseudogene. The CDR3 consists of 17 residues.

The rearrangement joins TRBV18 to TRBJ2-4, with no clear D. This CDR3 has 12 amino acids. The germline V gene has CDR1 KGHSH and CDR2 LQKENI. V was trimmed by 7 bases and J by 5 bases, leaving 9 bases between them. CDR3 amino acids: CASCTGENIQYF. CDR3 DNA sequence: TGTGCCAGCTGCACCGGAGAAAACATTCAGTACTTC.

The sample holds a few counts of this clone. This sample also contains other DNA sequences that code for the same CDR3. The chain couples TRBV6-6 to TRBJ1-1, with 9 bases fitting TRBD1. The CDR3 has 15 residues. The germline V gene encodes CDR1 MNHNY and CDR2 SVGAGI (reference sequence). V lost 6 bases, J lost 0 bases, and 5 bases stayed unmatched. The CDR3 DNA follows: TGTGCCAGCAGCCGTACAGGGGGCATGAACACTGAAGCTTTCTTT. Its translation is CASSRTGGMNTEAFF.

This chain links TRBV2 with TRBJ2-3, with 12 bases fitting TRBD1. V dropped 9 bases and J dropped 5; count of bases not matched to a gene: 9. Germline-derived CDR1 and CDR2 are SNHLY and FYNNEI. The CDR3 is 15 amino acids. CDR3 sequence reads: CASRRGDRGQDTQYF. CDR3 nucleotide sequence: TGTGCCAGTAGGCGCGGGGACAGGGGGCAAGATACGCAGTATTTT. Full variable domain (remainder filled in from reference TRBV2 and TRBJ2-3): EPEVTQTPSHQVTQMGQEVILRCVPISNHLYFYWYRQILGQKVEFLVSFYNNEISEKSEIFDDQFSVERPDGSNFTLKIRSTKLEDSAMYFCASRRGDRGQDTQYFGPGTRLTVL.

The rearrangement uses TRBV23-1 and TRBJ2-3, with TRBD1 identical over 11 bases. TRBV23-1 qualifies as an ORF whose function is uncertain. The CDR3 is 15 amino acids. The junction had 8 bases not matched to a gene; V was cut back by 4 bases and J by 8 bases. CDR3 DNA: TGCGCCAGCAGTCCCACGGACAGGGGGCGGGTTACGCAGTATTTT. This codes for CASSPTDRGRVTQYF.

This clone was seen more than once but under ten times. The chain is built from TRBV19 and TRBJ1-4; D possibly corresponds to TRBD1 (5 bases). The V gene lost 3 bases and the J gene lost 4 bases, with 12 bases spanning the gap. CDR1 is LNHDA and CDR2 is SQIVND in the germline V gene (reference sequence). The length of the CDR3 is 15 residues. CDR3: CASSMKGRGNEKLFF. The CDR3 bases are TGTGCCAGTAGTATGAAGGGGCGCGGTAATGAAAAACTGTTTTTT.

This clone occurred a few times. The rearrangement links TRBV6-4 to TRBJ2-2, with a tentative D call TRBD1 (5 bases). V lost 6 bases to trimming and J lost 5 bases, with 13 bases between them. CDR1 and CDR2 from the germline V gene are MRHNA and SNTAGT. CDR3 length: 14 residues. CDR3 amino acids: CASSETQETGELFF. CDR3 nucleotide sequence: TGTGCCAGCAGCGAGACACAGGAAACCGGGGAGCTGTTTTTT.

The chain is built from TRBV4-2 and TRBJ2-7, with a weak D call TRBD2 (6 bases). The V gene lost 0 bases and the J gene lost 3 bases, with 12 bases spanning the gap. The CDR3 consists of 15 residues. In germline, CDR1 is LGHNA, CDR2 YNFKEQ. CDR3 amino acids: CASSQDRAGNYEQYF. CDR3 bases: TGTGCCAGCAGCCAAGATAGAGCGGGCAACTACGAGCAGTACTTC.

This clone was found a few times. The chain combines TRBV5-4 with TRBJ2-5; weak D call: TRBD2 (5 bases). The CDR3 sequence is 16 residues long. The V gene's germline CDR1 is SGHNT and CDR2 YYREEE (reference sequence). V was shortened by 2 bases and J by 5 bases, with 19 bases between the two germline ends. As DNA, the CDR3 is TGTGCCAGCAGCTTCGGTTCGAGGGTCTCCCAGGAGACCCAGTACTTC. As protein: CASSFGSRVSQETQYF.